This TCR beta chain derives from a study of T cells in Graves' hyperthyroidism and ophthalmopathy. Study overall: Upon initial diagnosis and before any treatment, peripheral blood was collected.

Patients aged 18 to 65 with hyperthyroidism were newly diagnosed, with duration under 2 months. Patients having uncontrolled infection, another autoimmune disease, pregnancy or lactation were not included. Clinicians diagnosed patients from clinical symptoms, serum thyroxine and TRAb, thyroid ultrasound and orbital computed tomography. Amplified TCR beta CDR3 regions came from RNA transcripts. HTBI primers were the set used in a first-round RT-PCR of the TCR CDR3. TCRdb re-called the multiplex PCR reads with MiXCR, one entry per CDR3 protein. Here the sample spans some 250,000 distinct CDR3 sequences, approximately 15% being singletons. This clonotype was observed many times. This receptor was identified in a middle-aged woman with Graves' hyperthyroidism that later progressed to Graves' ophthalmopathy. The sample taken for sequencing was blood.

CDR3 in DNA: TGTGCCAGCAGCGTAGGCGTCGAGGATACGCAGTATTTT. It specifies CASSVGVEDTQYF. V gene TRBV9 combines with J gene TRBJ2-3; D not certain. This CDR3 is 13 amino acids long. CDR1 is SGDLS and CDR2 is YYNGEE in the germline V gene. V was cut by 0 bases and J by 6 bases, with 8 bases left in between.